This T cell receptor beta chain originates from a study of OX40 agonist ivuxolimab in advanced cancers. The overall study: Ivuxolimab is a fully human IgG2 antibody that activates OX40 (CD134).

Study-level points and caveats: Patients who responded partially at 0.1-3.0 mg/kg showed clonal expansion ranking among the lowest. Compared with CD4+, CD8+ T cells on average had more expanded clones.

TCRdb's copy holds only in-frame clones and misses some; the assay was immunoSEQ multiplex PCR. The sample comprises 79,000 or so clones, 91% of which are singletons, and around 1.7% rests with the top ten. Systemic immunosuppression or autoimmune disease history was grounds to exclude patients. Only one count was recorded for this clone. Its antigen is unknown. Germline V gene data show CDR1 as KGHSH and CDR2 as LQKENI. Trimming removed 4 bases at V and 2 bases at J, with 13 bases between. The CDR3 spans 15 residues. The sample consisted of CD4+ or CD8+ T cells sorted from blood, taken in a trial of the OX40 agonist ivuxolimab. This chain joins TRBV18 and TRBJ2-3; D perhaps matches TRBD2 (6 bases). The receptor comes from an adult with an advanced solid tumor such as melanoma, head and neck, liver or kidney cancer. The CDR3 protein is CASSRRRGLTDTQYF. The CDR3 coding sequence is TGTGCCAGCTCACGGAGGCGGGGACTCACAGATACGCAGTATTTT.